Sequencing of this TCR beta chain was carried out in a study of CD4+ T cells in melanoma. Study-level points and caveats: Neoantigen-specific CD4+ T cells in melanoma reportedly had diverse differentiation states. A reported correlation linked neoantigen-specific CD4+ T cells to CD8+, macrophage and B cell function.

Note on this clone: Antigen unknown.

Germline CDR1 LNHDA, CDR2 SQIVND (reference sequence). Trimming cost V 6 bases and J 2 bases, with 17 bases left between them. This CDR3 comprises 17 residues. Some clones are missing from TCRdb's copy, which holds only in-frame ones; the method was immunoSEQ multiplex PCR. Counted here are fewer than 15,000 clones, over 80% occurring once; the ten biggest clones make up roughly 6.6%. The chain joins TRBV19 to TRBJ1-6; the D is unclear. This TCR was recovered from a human donor with melanoma. The sample comprised cells from a culture (not recorded whether cultured in vitro). The CDR3 nucleotides read TGTGCCAGTAGCCCCTCGGACGTCCCCACCTATAATTCACCCCTCCACTTT. Amino acids: CASSPSDVPTYNSPLHF.